This T cell receptor beta chain was identified during a study of neurological immune-mediated disorders. V trimming: 0 bases; J trimming: 1 base; junction bases outside the gene matches: 2. CDR3 size: 15 residues. Germline V gene data show CDR1 as SGHRS and CDR2 as YFSETQ. From the 5' RACE reads, TCRdb called clonotypes with MiXCR, one entry per CDR3 protein. Here the sample spans about 70,000 distinct CDR3 sequences, approximately 5.3% being singletons. This clonotype came up many times. This receptor was identified in a human donor with multiple sclerosis. The donor label of this sample is uncertain. The sequencing sample was made of PBMCs. V usage is TRBV5-1 and J usage is TRBJ2-5; TRBD2 matches 8 bases. CDR3 coding DNA: TGCGCCAGCAGCTTGGGGCGGGGGGTCCAAGAGACCCAGTACTTC. It yields the protein CASSLGRGVQETQYF.